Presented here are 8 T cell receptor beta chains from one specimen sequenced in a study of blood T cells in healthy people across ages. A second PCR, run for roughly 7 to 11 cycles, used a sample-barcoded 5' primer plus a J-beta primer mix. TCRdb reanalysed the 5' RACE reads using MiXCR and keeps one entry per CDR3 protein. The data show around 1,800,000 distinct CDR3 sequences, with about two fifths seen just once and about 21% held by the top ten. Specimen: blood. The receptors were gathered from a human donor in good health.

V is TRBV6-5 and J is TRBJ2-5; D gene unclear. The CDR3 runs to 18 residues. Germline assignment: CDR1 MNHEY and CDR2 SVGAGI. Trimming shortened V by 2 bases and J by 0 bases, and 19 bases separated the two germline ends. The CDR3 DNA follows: TGTGCCAGCAGTTACGCCTCGGCTGGAGTCACGTACCAAGAGACCCAGTACTTC. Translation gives CASSYASAGVTYQETQYF.

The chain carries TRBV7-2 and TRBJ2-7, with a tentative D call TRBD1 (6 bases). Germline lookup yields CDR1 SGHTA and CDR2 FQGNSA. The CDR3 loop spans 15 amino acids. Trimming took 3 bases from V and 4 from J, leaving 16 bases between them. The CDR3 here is CASSFSGTLFYEQYF. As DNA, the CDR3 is TGTGCCAGCAGCTTTTCCGGGACACTATTTTACGAGCAGTACTTC.

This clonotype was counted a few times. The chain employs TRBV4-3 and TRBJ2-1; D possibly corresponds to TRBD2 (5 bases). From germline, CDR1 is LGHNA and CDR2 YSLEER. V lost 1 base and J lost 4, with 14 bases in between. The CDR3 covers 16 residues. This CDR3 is CASSQGLRVRYNEQFF. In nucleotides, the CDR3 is TGCGCCAGCAGCCAAGGTTTGAGGGTTCGGTACAATGAGCAGTTCTTC.

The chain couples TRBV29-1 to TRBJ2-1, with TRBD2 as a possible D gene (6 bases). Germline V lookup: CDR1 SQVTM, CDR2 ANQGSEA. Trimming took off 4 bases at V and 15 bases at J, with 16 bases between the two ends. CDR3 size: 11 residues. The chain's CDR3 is CSVVGGDPVFF. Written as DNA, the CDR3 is TGCAGCGTTGTGGGCGGGGACCCCGTGTTCTTC.

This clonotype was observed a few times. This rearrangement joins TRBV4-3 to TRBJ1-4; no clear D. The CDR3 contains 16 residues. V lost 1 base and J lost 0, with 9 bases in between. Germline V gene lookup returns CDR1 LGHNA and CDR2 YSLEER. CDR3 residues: CASSQVQDATNEKLFF. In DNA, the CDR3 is TGCGCCAGCAGCCAAGTTCAGGATGCAACTAATGAAAAACTGTTTTTT.

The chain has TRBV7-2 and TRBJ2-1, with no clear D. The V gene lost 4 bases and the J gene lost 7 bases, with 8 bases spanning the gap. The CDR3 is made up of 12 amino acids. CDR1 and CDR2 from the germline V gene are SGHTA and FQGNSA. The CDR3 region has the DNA TGTGCCAGCAGCTGGATAGGGAATGAGCAGTTCTTC. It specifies CASSWIGNEQFF.

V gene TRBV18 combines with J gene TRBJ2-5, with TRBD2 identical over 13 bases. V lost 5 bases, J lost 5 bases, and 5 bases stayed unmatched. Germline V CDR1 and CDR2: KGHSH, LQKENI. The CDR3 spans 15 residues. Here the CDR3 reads CASSGGLAGAETQYF. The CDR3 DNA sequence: TGTGCCAGCTCAGGAGGACTAGCGGGGGCGGAGACCCAGTACTTC. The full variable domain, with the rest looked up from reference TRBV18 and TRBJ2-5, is NAGVMQNPRHLVRRRGQEARLRCSPMKGHSHVYWYRQLPEEGLKFMVYLQKENIIDESGMPKERFSAEFPKEGPSILRIQQVVRGDSAAYFCASSGGLAGAETQYFGPGTRLLVL.

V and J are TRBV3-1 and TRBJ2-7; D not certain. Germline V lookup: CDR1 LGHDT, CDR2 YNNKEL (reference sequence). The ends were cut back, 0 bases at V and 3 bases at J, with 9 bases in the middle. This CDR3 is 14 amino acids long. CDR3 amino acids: CASSQETGIYEQYF. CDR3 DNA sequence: TGTGCCAGCAGCCAAGAGACTGGGATCTACGAGCAGTACTTC.